The rows below give T cell receptor beta chains drawn from one sample of a study of shared clonotypes between healthy human individuals. Profiled with immunoSEQ multiplex PCR; TCRdb holds only in-frame clones, not every one. The sample lists roughly 490,000 clones; about 80% were seen once. The sample comprised PBMCs. The receptor source for this set is a woman aged 40 to 55 in good health. Some clones in this sample may be carry-over from other donors' samples. Each CDR3 is given with its conserved first and last residue. A D gene is named only where the DNA matches it firmly. Clone size is given for some rows only: seen once, a few or many times, or a class if the clone is expanded.

TGTGCCAGCAGGGGACAGGGCTTCCACGAGCAGTACTTC CASRGQGFHEQYF few TRBV7-9 TRBD1 TRBJ2-7
TGTGCCAGCAGCTTTATAGCCAAAAACATTCAGTACTTC CASSFIAKNIQYF - TRBV28 - TRBJ2-4
TGCGCCAGCAGCCAAGTGAGAGATACGCAGTATTTT CASSQVRDTQYF - TRBV4-1 - TRBJ2-3
TGTGCCAGCTTCGGGAGTCCTGAAAAACTGTTTTTT CASFGSPEKLFF once TRBV18 - TRBJ1-4
TGTGCCAGCAGCTTTTATGGACTGAACACTGAAGCTTTCTTT CASSFYGLNTEAFF - TRBV5-4 - TRBJ1-1
TGTGCCAGCAGCCCCCGTCTGGGACAGGGTGACTACGAGCAGTACTTC CASSPRLGQGDYEQYF - TRBV11-2 TRBD1 TRBJ2-7
TGTGCCAGCAGTCCAGGACTAGCGGGGACTCAAGAGACCCAGTACTTC CASSPGLAGTQETQYF - TRBV7-7 TRBD2 TRBJ2-5
TGTGCCACCAGCAGATTACTAGCGGGAGGATACGAGCAGTACTTC CATSRLLAGGYEQYF - TRBV15 TRBD2 TRBJ2-7
TGCAGCATTACGGGGGGGTACGAGCAGTACTTC CSITGGYEQYF - TRBV20-1 TRBD2 TRBJ2-7
TGTGCCAGCAGCTCCGACAGGGGGCCTTATGGCTACACCTTC CASSSDRGPYGYTF - TRBV5-4 TRBD1 TRBJ1-2
TGTGCCAGCACATCTAATGTTCGGGACCGTCATACGCCGTACTTC CASTSNVRDRHTPYF once TRBV5-6 - TRBJ2-7
TGTGCCAGCAGTGAGGCACAGGGGACCTACGAGCAGTACTTC CASSEAQGTYEQYF - TRBV6-1 TRBD1 TRBJ2-7
TGCGCCAGGGATTCATGCGGGGAGAACACTGAAGCTTTCTTT CARDSCGENTEAFF - TRBV23-1 - TRBJ1-1
TGTGCCAGCAGCTTGGGACGTGGCGGCGGTCTTACGAAAGAGCAGTTCTTC CASSLGRGGGLTKEQFF few TRBV5-4 - TRBJ2-1
TGTGCCAGCAGCTTAGTGGCTAGCTTCCACGAGCAGTACTTC CASSLVASFHEQYF once TRBV7-2 - TRBJ2-7
TGTGCCAGCAGTCCACGGCCGGGGACCAATGGCTTC CASSPRPGTNGF - TRBV28 - TRBJ1-2
TGTGCCAGCAGGACCTGGGACAGATCGAACACCGGGGAGCTGTTTTTT CASRTWDRSNTGELFF - TRBV27 TRBD1 TRBJ2-2
TGTGCCAGCAGTTTAGGGGGGTGGGGCTACACCTTC CASSLGGWGYTF - TRBV28 - TRBJ1-2
TGTGCCAGCAGTGAAATGCGGGAGTCCTACGAGCAGTACTTC CASSEMRESYEQYF - TRBV2 TRBD2 TRBJ2-7
TGTGCCTGGAGTGTTGGCGGGGGGTCCTACGAGCAGTACTTC CAWSVGGGSYEQYF - TRBV30 TRBD2 TRBJ2-7
TGTGCCAGCAGTTACGGGGGACTGAACACTGAAGCTTTCTTT CASSYGGLNTEAFF - TRBV6-5 - TRBJ1-1
TGTGCCAGCACCAGCCCCCGAGTGGGGAGACTGTTTTTT CASTSPRVGRLFF few TRBV11-2 - TRBJ1-4
TGTGCCAGCAGCCCCCGTCCTGAATTCTTTTACCAAGAGACCCAGTACTTC CASSPRPEFFYQETQYF - TRBV9 - TRBJ2-5
TGCGCCAGCAGCTTGGCGACAGGGGGGGGAGAGACCCAGTACTTC CASSLATGGGETQYF - TRBV5-1 TRBD1 TRBJ2-5
TGTGCCAGCAGCGTAGGGGGTAGCGGGAAGGTCGAGACCCAGTACTTC CASSVGGSGKVETQYF - TRBV9 TRBD2 TRBJ2-5
TGCGCCAGCAGCGCAGGACAGGGGAGGTACGAGCAGTACTTC CASSAGQGRYEQYF once TRBV4-3 TRBD1 TRBJ2-7
TGCAGCGTTGAAGATCGACAGGGGAACGTAGTGTCGGCCCAGTACTTC CSVEDRQGNVVSAQYF - TRBV29-1 TRBD1 TRBJ2-5
TGCGCCAGCAGCCAAGTACAGGGTTCTGGCTACACCTTC CASSQVQGSGYTF once TRBV4-1 - TRBJ1-2
TGTGCCAGCAGCCAGGCTGGGCAACAGGGCGAGCAGTACTTC CASSQAGQQGEQYF - TRBV4-2 - TRBJ2-7
TGCAGCGCCCAAGGGGCGGGTAATCAGCCCCAGCATTTT CSAQGAGNQPQHF - TRBV29-1 - TRBJ1-5
TGTGCCAGCAGTTTAAACCGGGACCGAGCCTACGAGCAGTACTTC CASSLNRDRAYEQYF - TRBV11-2 - TRBJ2-7
TGTGCCAGCTCACCACCGGTCCAGAACACTGAAGCTTTCTTT CASSPPVQNTEAFF - TRBV18 - TRBJ1-1
TGCGCCAGCAGCTCACAGGGACTAGCGTACTACGAGCAGTACTTC CASSSQGLAYYEQYF once TRBV5-1 TRBD2 TRBJ2-7
TGTGCCAGCAGTTCTCGGGACAGGACAGAAGTCCGCCTAACCGGGGAGCTGTTTTTT CASSSRDRTEVRLTGELFF - TRBV27 TRBD1 TRBJ2-2
TGCGCCAGCAGCTTTCCCACAGGGGAGCTTACGCAGTATTTT CASSFPTGELTQYF - TRBV5-1 TRBD1 TRBJ2-3
TGTGCCAGCAGCTCATCCGTCGGGACAGGGGGCCCCGAGCAGTACTTC CASSSSVGTGGPEQYF - TRBV7-6 TRBD1 TRBJ2-7
TGTGCCAGCAGCTTACCCGGGAAGAACACCGGGGAGCTGTTTTTT CASSLPGKNTGELFF - TRBV7-2 - TRBJ2-2